This T cell receptor (beta chain) emerged from a study of shared clonotypes between healthy human individuals. Running of the assay took place at deep level. The assay was immunoSEQ multiplex PCR, and TCRdb's table has in-frame clones only and misses some. Of about 690,000 clones in the sample, roughly 87% were seen once. This clone was seen a single time. Trimming cost V 5 bases and J 7 bases; bases outside gene matches: 8. The CDR3 has 13 residues. Germline V lookup: CDR1 SEHNR, CDR2 FQNEAQ (reference sequence). The receptor's source is a man younger than 35 in good health. Some clones in this sample may be carry-over from other donors' samples. The chain joins TRBV7-9 to TRBJ2-7; 7 nucleotides align to TRBD1. The sequenced material came from memory CD8+ T cells from PBMCs. Subset defined: CD45RO+ cells pooled with CCR7-negative TemRA cells. Written as DNA, the CDR3 is TGTGCCAGCAGCAGCAAGGGGGCGCATGAGCAGTACTTC. This encodes CASSSKGAHEQYF.